This T cell receptor beta chain was found in a study of molecular identifiers for immune sequencing clone quantification. The study, taken as a whole, reports: Sizes of clones that are highly expanded could be underestimated (if identical TCR molecules share a barcode).

Naive CD8 T cells underwent sorting with the CD8+CD4-CCR7+CD45RA+ definition. In regard to this clonotype: Its target is not known. A read error may explain this, as a much larger clone is one base away.

TCRdb fed the PCR reads into MiXCR, producing one record per CDR3 protein. There are approximately 630,000 distinct CDR3 sequences in the sample; around 25% occur only once, and about 0.73% lies in the top ten. Germline lookup yields CDR1 SGDLS and CDR2 YYNGEE. CDR3 length equals 13 residues. The sample was naive CD8+ T cells from blood, with Jurkat cell RNA spiked in. Documented subset: FACS-sorted CD8+CD4-CCR7+CD45RA+ naive T cells. The TCR originated in a human donor in good health. Some libraries in this study had Jurkat cell RNA spiked in. The V call is TRBV9, the J call TRBJ2-6; no clear D gene. Here the CDR3 DNA reads TGTGGCAGCAGCGTAGACCGGGCCAACGTCCTGACTTTC. Translation gives CGSSVDRANVLTF.